The entry below describes one T cell receptor beta chain. Its antigen remains unknown. At one of its ends the junction is not consistent with the germline gene, which may arise from a read error. The data were taken from a study of shared clonotypes between healthy human individuals. In the study overall: A donor's plate count was three for CD4 naive and three for CD4 memory; CD8 naive had two and CD8 memory one. Study results and limitations: Measured sharing among donors was expected to vary with sequencing depth. Rarefaction indicated that sorted-subset sequencing remained incomplete although depth was large.

The naive CD8 population came from CD45RO-negative cells selected for CCR7, without terminally differentiated effector memory CD45RA+ cells. Original processing methods: Junction-only immunoSEQ sequences carried no quality scores, so filtering differed. Method: immunoSEQ multiplex PCR; TCRdb's copy keeps in-frame clones and lacks some. V, J and clone size are taken as reported in that table, and D and trimming were inferred from the DNA itself. The data show millions of clones, about 95% seen once. Germline lookup yields CDR1 LNHDA and CDR2 SQIVND (reference sequence). The CDR3 has 12 amino acids. What was sequenced was naive CD8+ T cells sorted from blood. V and J are TRBV19 and TRBJ2-7; possibly TRBD1 for D (5 bases). This receptor was identified in a man between 18 and 35 years old in good health. The CDR3 bases are TGTGCCAGTAGTATAGGGTCCAGGGCGCCTTCATTC. Translated, it gives CASSIGSRAPSF.